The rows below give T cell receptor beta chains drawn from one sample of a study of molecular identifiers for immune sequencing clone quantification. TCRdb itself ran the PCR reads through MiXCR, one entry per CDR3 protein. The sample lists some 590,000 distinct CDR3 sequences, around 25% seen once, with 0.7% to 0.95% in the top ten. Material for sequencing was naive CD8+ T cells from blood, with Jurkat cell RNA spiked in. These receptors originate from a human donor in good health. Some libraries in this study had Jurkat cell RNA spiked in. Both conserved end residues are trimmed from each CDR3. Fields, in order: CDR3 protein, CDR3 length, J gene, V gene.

ASSLGQIYT 9 TRBJ1-2 TRBV12-3/TRBV12-4
ASSQDLDYASPLH 13 TRBJ1-6 TRBV4-1
ASSYSTRGSETDTQY 15 TRBJ2-3 TRBV6-6
SVEGAAGPSTDTQY 14 TRBJ2-3 TRBV29-1
SVAGTGGEYEKLF 13 TRBJ1-4 TRBV29-1
ASSYSRVTPNYEQY 14 TRBJ2-7 TRBV6-2/TRBV6-3
ASSPGAGGGEKLL 13 TRBJ1-4 TRBV27
ASSSMGRQETQY 12 TRBJ2-5 TRBV11-2
ASSAGTTYEQY 11 TRBJ2-7 TRBV19
ATSETGVADTQY 12 TRBJ2-3 TRBV24-1
ASSSSVASGDYEQY 14 TRBJ2-7 TRBV7-9
ASSQVRNTEQY 11 TRBJ2-7 TRBV16
ASSLAPGGLANTEAF 15 TRBJ1-1 TRBV7-6
ASSITTGSYEQD 12 TRBJ2-7 TRBV19
ASRLLPKTPYGYT 13 TRBJ1-2 TRBV28
ASSPTTGGRGYGYT 14 TRBJ1-2 TRBV7-9
ASSIPSDEQY 10 TRBJ2-7 TRBV19
ASSLDATDYTGELF 14 TRBJ2-2 TRBV5-1
ASSLEQGGQPQH 12 TRBJ1-5 TRBV7-6
ASSGHTHEQY 10 TRBJ2-7 TRBV5-1
ASSSRLAEEQF 11 TRBJ2-1 TRBV11-2